The clone carrying this T cell receptor (beta chain) was seen more than once but under ten times. Its specificity is unknown. This specimen comes from a study of beta chain features in type 1 diabetes. Points from the study as a whole: Shortening that was moderate but significant affected the TCRB CDR3s of Type 1 diabetes patients in all four CD4+ subsets. Researchers reported that naive, central memory and Treg TCRB repertoires appeared more similar in patients than in healthy donors.

CD45RO/CCR7/CD25/CD127/CD95/CD27 staining was used to isolate CD4+ naive, central memory, regulatory and stem cell-like memory cells by sorting. Sorted cells reached over 95% purity in every population. Reverse transcribing all isolated RNA meant expressed TCRB transcripts were sequenced. Sequencing used immunoSEQ multiplex PCR; TCRdb keeps in-frame clones, though not all of them. Here the sample spans more than 250,000 clones, roughly 20% being singletons. Sequenced material: naive CD4+ T cells from blood. This clonotype was obtained from a woman aged 40 to 55 with type 1 diabetes.

CDR3 residues: CASSTGGGNYGYTF. As DNA, the CDR3 is TGTGCCAGCAGCACGGGAGGGGGCAACTATGGCTACACCTTC. The V gene is TRBV7-2, the J gene TRBJ1-2, with 7 bases lining up with TRBD1. Germline trimming cut 5 bases from V and 2 bases from J; bases unmatched to any gene: 5. The CDR3 consists of 14 residues. Germline V lookup: CDR1 SGHTA, CDR2 FQGNSA.